Below are 19 T cell receptor beta chains sequenced from a single sample in a study of CD8 T cells in Susac syndrome. Reverse transcription of about 0.5 to 1 ug RNA used random hexamers. TCRdb re-called the immunoSEQ multiplex PCR reads through MiXCR, storing one row per CDR3 protein. This table has about 210,000 distinct CDR3 sequences, about 95% appearing once. Sequences were obtained from CD4+ T cells from PBMCs. These receptors came from a human donor with multiple sclerosis.

A single count supports this clonotype. The rearrangement links TRBV27 to TRBJ2-7, with D uncertain. The CDR3 length is 15 residues. V was clipped by 5 bases and J by 2 bases, with 16 bases between them. Germline values: CDR1 MNHEY, CDR2 SMNVEV (reference sequence). The CDR3 region has the DNA TGTGCCAGCAGTGCGGTCTGGGCAGGAGCCTACGAGCAGTACTTC. This translates into CASSAVWAGAYEQYF.

This chain joins TRBV5-7 and TRBJ2-7; 10 bases match TRBD2. TRBV5-7 is identified as an open reading frame with a role that is uncertain. CDR3 length: 14 residues. V dropped 4 bases and J dropped 3; count of bases not matched to a gene: 4. The CDR3 coding sequence is TGTGCCAGCAGCCTATGGACTAGCGGCTACGAGCAGTACTTC. Encoded protein: CASSLWTSGYEQYF.

This sequence joins TRBV3-1 and TRBJ1-3; possibly TRBD1 for D (5 bases). CDR1 LGHDT and CDR2 YNNKEL come from the germline V gene (reference sequence). The CDR3 runs 14 residues. The ends were cut back, 4 bases at V and 3 bases at J, with 10 bases in the middle. This chain's CDR3 is CASSLTGFGNTIYF. The CDR3 coding sequence is TGTGCCAGCAGCCTAACAGGCTTTGGAAACACCATATATTTT.

The chain recombines TRBV5-1 with TRBJ1-4; no definite D call. The CDR3 is made up of 11 amino acids. Germline CDR1 SGHRS, CDR2 YFSETQ. Trimming cost V 3 bases and J 8 bases, with 5 bases left between them. Written as DNA, the CDR3 is TGCGCCAGCAGCTACGGGGAAAAACTGTTTTTT. Translation gives CASSYGEKLFF.

This clonotype was observed a single time. The CDR3 spells CASSGLDTSYEQYF. The CDR3 DNA is TGTGCCAGCAGCGGACTTGACACGTCCTACGAGCAGTACTTC. This chain joins TRBV9 and TRBJ2-7; D not resolved. The CDR3 is 14 amino acids. V was trimmed by 3 bases and J by 1 base, leaving 11 bases between them. Germline loops: CDR1 SGDLS, CDR2 YYNGEE.

J is TRBJ2-5 and V is TRBV20-1; 10 bases map to TRBD2. CDR3 length: 15 residues. Germline CDR1 and CDR2: DFQATT and SNEGSKA (reference sequence). V lost 1 base and J lost 4; bases outside the gene matches: 6. The DNA for the CDR3 is TGCAGTGCTAGAGCCCCGCTAGCGGGGGCAGAGACCCAGTACTTC. This translates into CSARAPLAGAETQYF.

This chain connects TRBV7-9 to TRBJ2-4, with a tentative D call TRBD2 (6 bases). Trimming pared 5 bases from V and 6 bases from J, leaving 20 bases between. Germline values: CDR1 SEHNR, CDR2 FQNEAQ (reference sequence). This CDR3 has 16 amino acids. The CDR3 DNA reads TGTGCCAGCAGCCCCCTCGAGGGGAGGTTTGGAAACATTCAGTACTTC. Its protein product is CASSPLEGRFGNIQYF.

V usage is TRBV10-3 and J usage is TRBJ1-2; no definite D call. The CDR3 is made up of 13 amino acids. V dropped 6 bases and J dropped 0 bases, with 8 bases sitting between them. Germline CDR1 and CDR2: ENHRY and SYGVKD. The CDR3 reads CAIRDPTNYGYTF. For the CDR3, the DNA is TGTGCCATCAGGGACCCTACTAACTATGGCTACACCTTC.

The V gene is TRBV20-1, the J gene TRBJ2-5; TRBD2 aligns across 8 bases. The CDR3 contains 13 residues. The germline CDR1 and CDR2 sequences are DFQATT and SNEGSKA (reference sequence). The V segment lost 7 bases and the J segment 5 bases; nucleotides outside the gene matches: 9. DNA of the CDR3: TGCAGTGGGAAAAGAGCGGGGGCGGAGACCCAGTACTTC. This gives the protein CSGKRAGAETQYF.

V and J are TRBV29-1 and TRBJ2-3; D remains unclear. The length of the CDR3 is 12 residues. V dropped 4 bases and J dropped 0 bases, with 5 bases sitting between them. Germline V gives CDR1 SQVTM, CDR2 ANQGSEA. For the CDR3, the DNA is TGCAGCGTTGGCACTAGCACAGATACGCAGTATTTT. Translated: CSVGTSTDTQYF.

The CDR3 sequence is CASSQTGEAFF. The CDR3 coding sequence is TGTGCCAGCAGCCAGACCGGAGAAGCTTTCTTT. The J gene is TRBJ1-1, the V gene TRBV3-1; no definite D call. Germline CDR1 is LGHDT and CDR2 is YNNKEL (reference sequence). This CDR3 spans 11 amino acids. The V gene lost 3 bases and the J gene lost 8 bases, with 7 bases spanning the gap. Full variable domain (remainder filled in from reference TRBV3-1 and TRBJ1-1): DTAVSQTPKYLVTQMGNDKSIKCEQNLGHDTMYWYKQDSKKFLKIMFSYNNKELIINETVPNRFSPKSPDKAHLNLHINSLELGDSAVYFCASSQTGEAFFGQGTRLTVV.

This rearrangement joins TRBV30 to TRBJ2-1; possibly TRBD2 for D (6 bases). Germline CDR1 GTSNPN, CDR2 SVGIG (reference sequence). V was shortened by 0 bases and J by 6 bases, with 15 bases between the two germline ends. This CDR3 comprises 15 residues. CDR3 in DNA: TGTGCCTGGAGTGTACGAACGGGAGCCTTCAATGAGCAGTTCTTC. Translation: CAWSVRTGAFNEQFF.

The V gene is TRBV29-1, the J gene TRBJ2-5, with 7 bases that match TRBD2. There are 15 residues in the CDR3. Germline V gives CDR1 SQVTM, CDR2 ANQGSEA. Germline trimming cut 7 bases from V and 4 bases from J; bases unmatched to any gene: 15. CDR3 residues: CSAGTINRYGETQYF. The CDR3, as DNA: TGCAGCGCTGGGACTATTAATCGGTATGGAGAGACCCAGTACTTC.

The chain uses TRBV5-1 and TRBJ2-5; 7 nucleotides align to TRBD1. This CDR3 contains 13 residues. J lost 6 bases, V lost 8 bases, and 10 bases had no gene match. CDR1 and CDR2 from the germline V gene are SGHRS and YFSETQ. The CDR3 DNA reads as TGCGCCAGTAGAGGGACAGACATGCAGACCCAGTACTTC. This codes for CASRGTDMQTQYF.

V gene TRBV6-2 or TRBV6-3 combines with J gene TRBJ2-1; D may be TRBD2 (6 bases). The germline V and J ends were trimmed by 2 bases and 6 bases, with 11 bases remaining between them. Germline CDR1 reads MNHEY; CDR2 reads SVGEGT. This CDR3 has 14 residues. The DNA of the CDR3 is TGTGCCAGCAGTTACACAAGGGGAGGCAATGAGCAGTTCTTC. It yields the protein CASSYTRGGNEQFF.

V gene TRBV5-1 combines with J gene TRBJ2-1; 10 nucleotides agree with TRBD1. V was clipped by 5 bases and J by 15 bases; unmatched bases: 8. The CDR3 consists of 12 residues. CDR1 SGHRS and CDR2 YFSETQ come from the germline V gene. CDR3 sequence (DNA): TGCGCCAGCAGTCCCGACAGGGGGCTTTGGTTCTTC. Translating it yields CASSPDRGLWFF.

This clonotype was found a few times. The V call is TRBV6-1, the J call TRBJ2-7; D perhaps matches TRBD1 (5 bases). V was trimmed by 2 bases and J by 4 bases, leaving 12 bases between them. Germline-derived CDR1 and CDR2 are MNHNS and SASEGT. This CDR3 spans 14 amino acids. The CDR3 region has the DNA TGTGCCAGCAGTGAACAATTCCAGGGATACGAGCAGTACTTC. Encoded protein: CASSEQFQGYEQYF.

This chain connects TRBV3-1 to TRBJ2-3; 7 bases are shared with TRBD2. V was clipped by 0 bases and J by 3 bases; unmatched bases: 9. The CDR3 is 17 amino acids. CDR1 is LGHDT, CDR2 YNNKEL, per germline (reference sequence). CDR3 coding DNA: TGTGCCAGCAGCCAAGAGTCCCCAGCGGGGAGAACAGATACGCAGTATTTT. The encoded protein is CASSQESPAGRTDTQYF.

The chain recombines TRBV9 with TRBJ2-1; a weak D match, TRBD2 (6 bases). V shed 0 bases and J shed 8 bases, with 15 bases lying between them. The CDR3 covers 15 residues. CDR1 and CDR2 from the germline V gene are SGDLS and YYNGEE. CDR3 amino acids: CASSVGTSPRHEQFF. CDR3 sequence (DNA): TGTGCCAGCAGCGTAGGAACTAGCCCCCGCCATGAGCAGTTCTTC.